The 31 T cell receptor beta chains below come from one sample, sequenced in a study of spatial heterogeneity in lung cancer. General study results and limits: Tumoral mutation counts were tracked by counts of expanded intratumoral alpha and beta TCRs.

TCRdb ran MiXCR on the 5' RACE reads and lists one entry per CDR3 protein. Of about 100,000 distinct CDR3 sequences in the sample, about 4.6% are singletons; the top ten hold less than 25%. Their antigens remain unidentified. Time point specified: sample taken at primary tumor resection. The sequencing used lung tumor tissue, collected at surgery. The receptors originated from a male donor with early-stage non-small cell lung cancer.

This clonotype was detected ten times or more. The chain combines TRBV20-1 with TRBJ2-1, with D perhaps matching TRBD2 (6 bases). Trimming took off 7 bases at V and 2 bases at J, with 15 bases between the two ends. This CDR3 region has 14 residues. The germline V gene encodes CDR1 DFQATT and CDR2 SNEGSKA (reference sequence). The CDR3 DNA sequence: TGCAGTGTAAGGTCGGGAGCGACCTACAATGAGCAGTTCTTC. It translates to CSVRSGATYNEQFF.

This clonotype was counted ten times or more. The chain recombines TRBV5-1 with TRBJ2-7; D unresolved. V lost 0 bases and J 3 bases, leaving 13 bases between the germline ends. CDR1 and CDR2 from the germline V gene are SGHRS and YFSETQ. The CDR3 contains 15 residues. For the CDR3, the DNA is TGCGCCAGCAGCTTGGGTTCAGGTTCCCTCTACGAGCAGTACTTC. Its protein product is CASSLGSGSLYEQYF.

This clonotype was seen only a few times. The V and J genes are TRBV19 and TRBJ2-3, with a weak D call TRBD1 (6 bases). The length of the CDR3 is 14 residues. Germline CDR1 reads LNHDA; CDR2 reads SQIVND (reference sequence). Trimming cost V 3 bases and J 4 bases, with 11 bases left between them. DNA of the CDR3: TGTGCCAGTAGTATTGCCAACAGGGCAGATACGCAGTATTTT. It codes for CASSIANRADTQYF.

The V and J genes are TRBV4-1 and TRBJ2-2; TRBD2 agrees at 11 bases. The CDR3 runs to 18 residues. Per the germline V gene, CDR1 is MGHRA and CDR2 is YSYEKL. The ends lost 1 base at V and 7 bases at J; junction bases unmatched: 11. The CDR3 coding sequence is TGCGCCAGCAGCCAAGGCTTGATAGCGGGAGGGCTTCACGGGGAGCTGTTTTTT. It is translated as CASSQGLIAGGLHGELFF.

This clonotype turned up a few times. The chain uses TRBV7-9 and TRBJ1-1, with 10 bases that match TRBD1. Germline CDR1 and CDR2: SEHNR and FQNEAQ (reference sequence). This CDR3 has 16 residues. The V and J ends lost 2 bases and 6 bases, in that order; junction bases with no gene match: 9. The DNA for the CDR3 is TGTGCCAGCAGCTTAACCACCGGGACAGGGGAGGCTGAAGCTTTCTTT. This codes for CASSLTTGTGEAEAFF.

This clonotype was observed at least ten times. The rearrangement joins TRBV4-1 to TRBJ2-2; D is unresolved. The CDR3 is 13 residues long. Germline CDR1 reads MGHRA; CDR2 reads YSYEKL. V was trimmed by 0 bases and J by 6 bases, leaving 5 bases between them. CDR3 nucleotides: TGCGCCAGCAGCCAAGATCGGTCCGGGGAGCTGTTTTTT. Protein sequence: CASSQDRSGELFF.

This clonotype was seen at least ten times. The chain is built from TRBV6-6 and TRBJ2-3; D not certain. The CDR3 loop spans 16 amino acids. CDR1 and CDR2 from the germline V gene are MNHNY and SVGAGI (reference sequence). V lost 7 bases to trimming and J lost 0 bases, with 17 bases between them. The CDR3 DNA reads as TGTGCCAGCACCTTACGGCAGGCCTTCAGCACAGATACGCAGTATTTT. Translation gives CASTLRQAFSTDTQYF.

This clonotype was counted a few times. The chain couples TRBV28 to TRBJ2-2; perhaps TRBD1 as D (5 bases). CDR3 size: 16 residues. V lost 5 bases and J lost 0, with 13 bases in between. Germline CDR1 MDHEN, CDR2 SYDVKM. CDR3 residues: CASSPLQGPNTGELFF. The CDR3, as DNA: TGTGCCAGCAGTCCCCTTCAGGGCCCGAACACCGGGGAGCTGTTTTTT.

This sequence joins TRBV5-1 and TRBJ2-5; D tentatively fits TRBD1 or TRBD2 (5 bases each). V gave up 4 bases and J gave up 4 bases, with 14 bases separating them. CDR1 and CDR2 (germline): SGHRS, YFSETQ. The CDR3 totals 14 residues. DNA for the CDR3: TGCGCCAGCAGCCGTCGGGGCACTGGAGAGACCCAGTACTTC. This codes for CASSRRGTGETQYF.

This clonotype was recorded many times. The chain employs TRBV20-1 and TRBJ2-3, with D possibly being TRBD2 (6 bases). V dropped 0 bases and J dropped 4 bases, with 17 bases sitting between them. CDR1 is DFQATT, CDR2 SNEGSKA, per germline (reference sequence). The CDR3 spans 16 residues. The CDR3, as DNA: TGCAGTGCTAGAGATCAAACGGGCTGGGGGGCAGATACGCAGTATTTT. Translation gives CSARDQTGWGADTQYF.

The table lists this clonotype with many counts. This chain uses TRBV4-1 with TRBJ1-5, with unresolved D. CDR1 and CDR2 (germline): MGHRA, YSYEKL. Trimming shortened V by 3 bases and J by 0 bases, and 6 bases separated the two germline ends. This CDR3 has 14 amino acids. The chain's CDR3 is CASSHRGSNQPQHF. DNA of the CDR3: TGCGCCAGCAGCCACCGGGGTAGCAATCAGCCCCAGCATTTT.

This clonotype was picked up many times. This chain links TRBV20-1 with TRBJ2-7; maybe TRBD2 (6 bases). There are 13 residues in the CDR3. V was trimmed by 5 bases and J by 2 bases, leaving 13 bases between them. CDR1 DFQATT and CDR2 SNEGSKA come from the germline V gene (reference sequence). The CDR3 nucleotides read TGCAGTGCTGTCCCCGGCGGGGCCTACGAGCAGTACTTC. Its translation: CSAVPGGAYEQYF.

V and J are TRBV5-1 and TRBJ2-1; D perhaps matches TRBD2 (5 bases). This CDR3 is 13 amino acids long. In germline, CDR1 is SGHRS, CDR2 YFSETQ. The ends were cut back, 4 bases at V and 4 bases at J, with 9 bases in the middle. The CDR3 DNA follows: TGCGCCAGCAGCGGGAGTAGTTACAATGAGCAGTTCTTC. Translation gives CASSGSSYNEQFF.

This clonotype was detected ten times or more. V usage is TRBV5-1 and J usage is TRBJ2-2; tentative D call: TRBD1 (6 bases). Germline lookup yields CDR1 SGHRS and CDR2 YFSETQ. Between the trimmed V and J ends, which lost 0 bases and 5 bases, there was a span of 11 bases. This CDR3 region has 15 residues. The CDR3 DNA is TGCGCCAGCAGCTTGGTGTCAGGGGATACCGGGGAGCTGTTTTTT. Its translation: CASSLVSGDTGELFF.

The genes are TRBV3-1 and TRBJ1-1; D remains unclear. Trimming removed 4 bases from V and 6 bases from J, with 12 bases in between. Germline CDR1 LGHDT, CDR2 YNNKEL (reference sequence). CDR3 size: 13 residues. CDR3 DNA: TGTGCCAGCAGCCCTGACTGGGGAGCTGAAGCTTTCTTT. Translating gives CASSPDWGAEAFF.

This clonotype was counted a few times. The chain has TRBV2 and TRBJ2-7; TRBD2 is a possible D gene (6 bases). The germline gives CDR1 SNHLY, CDR2 FYNNEI. The CDR3 runs to 15 residues. The V gene lost 3 bases and the J gene lost 0 bases, with 12 bases spanning the gap. Here the CDR3 reads CASSDASARSYEQYF. Here the CDR3 DNA reads TGTGCCAGCAGTGATGCTAGCGCCCGCTCCTACGAGCAGTACTTC.

The sample holds a few counts of this clonotype. The rearrangement links TRBV15 to TRBJ2-3; TRBD2 agrees at 14 bases. J was trimmed by 6 bases and V by 5 bases; bases with no gene match: 7. Germline assignment: CDR1 LNHNV and CDR2 YYDKDF (reference sequence). The CDR3 has 16 amino acids. The CDR3 protein is CATSGLAGGSWDTQYF. Written as DNA, the CDR3 is TGTGCCACCAGCGGACTAGCGGGAGGCTCCTGGGATACGCAGTATTTT.

This clonotype was observed at least ten times. The chain couples TRBV28 to TRBJ2-3, with 9 bases matching TRBD1. Germline V gene data show CDR1 as MDHEN and CDR2 as SYDVKM. V dropped 6 bases and J dropped 4; count of bases not matched to a gene: 2. The CDR3 is 13 residues long. In DNA form, the CDR3 reads TGTGCCAGCAGGCGACAGGGGGCAGATACGCAGTATTTT. Amino acid sequence: CASRRQGADTQYF.

This clonotype was counted many times. The chain couples TRBV11-2 to TRBJ2-1, with D possibly being TRBD2 (5 bases). The germline V gene encodes CDR1 SGHAT and CDR2 FQNNGV. The CDR3 sequence is 11 residues long. Trimming left V 11 bases short and J 4 bases short, with 9 bases between. DNA of the CDR3: TGTGCCGCGGGCAGTTACAATGAGCAGTTCTTC. Its protein is CAAGSYNEQFF. The full variable domain, with the rest looked up from reference TRBV11-2 and TRBJ2-1, is EAGVAQSPRYKIIEKRQSVAFWCNPISGHATLYWYQQILGQGPKLLIQFQNNGVVDDSQLPKDRFSAERLKGVDSTLKIQPAKLEDSAVYLCAAGSYNEQFFGPGTRLTVL.

This clonotype was seen repeatedly, ten times or more. This chain uses TRBV6-1 with TRBJ2-2, with D hard to call. V was pared by 7 bases and J by 6 bases, with 6 bases between. Germline loops: CDR1 MNHNS, CDR2 SASEGT. This CDR3 comprises 11 residues. Here the CDR3 reads CASKGAGELFF. DNA of the CDR3: TGTGCCAGCAAAGGCGCCGGGGAGCTGTTTTTT.

This clonotype showed up many times. The rearrangement links TRBV6-5 to TRBJ2-1; D may match TRBD1 or TRBD2 (5 bases each). Germline assignment: CDR1 MNHEY and CDR2 SVGAGI. There are 15 residues in the CDR3. V was clipped by 7 bases and J by 2 bases, with 15 bases between them. The CDR3 bases are TGTGCCAGCACCCGTCTTGGGGGTCCCTACAATGAGCAGTTCTTC. It is translated as CASTRLGGPYNEQFF.

The chain couples TRBV3-1 to TRBJ2-5, with a tentative D call TRBD1 (5 bases). The CDR3 sequence is 14 residues long. V lost 2 bases and J 3 bases, leaving 10 bases between the germline ends. Germline V CDR1 and CDR2: LGHDT, YNNKEL (reference sequence). CDR3 bases: TGTGCCAGCAGCCAACGGGCAGGGAAAGAGACCCAGTACTTC. Translated, it gives CASSQRAGKETQYF.

This clonotype occurred many times. This chain uses TRBV6-1 with TRBJ2-7; 7 bases are a match to TRBD1. In germline, CDR1 is MNHNS, CDR2 SASEGT. With V trimmed by 5 bases and J by 0 bases, 10 bases remained unmatched. This CDR3 has 16 amino acids. CDR3 sequence: CASSKSPGQYSYEQYF. CDR3 bases: TGTGCCAGCAGTAAAAGCCCGGGACAGTACTCCTACGAGCAGTACTTC.

This clonotype was picked up many times. V usage is TRBV10-2 and J usage is TRBJ2-3; 7 bases are shared with TRBD1. Germline V gives CDR1 WSHSY, CDR2 SAAADI. Trimming cost V 8 bases and J 5 bases; bases outside gene matches: 4. This CDR3 is 12 amino acids long. Here the CDR3 reads CASGAGGDTQYF. CDR3 coding DNA: TGCGCCAGCGGAGCAGGGGGAGATACGCAGTATTTT.

This clonotype has at least ten counts. The V gene is TRBV20-1, the J gene TRBJ2-3; possible D gene TRBD1, 6 bases. This CDR3 is 18 amino acids long. The germline V gene has CDR1 DFQATT and CDR2 SNEGSKA (reference sequence). V was shortened by 1 base and J by 0 bases, with 20 bases between the two germline ends. CDR3 sequence reads: CSARVGGQPGASTDTQYF. The CDR3, as DNA: TGCAGTGCTAGAGTAGGTGGACAGCCAGGAGCTAGCACAGATACGCAGTATTTT.

This clonotype was seen a few times. The chain uses TRBV12-3 or TRBV12-4 and TRBJ2-5; 12 bases are shared with TRBD2. With V trimmed by 6 bases and J by 4 bases, 3 bases remained unmatched. The CDR3 loop spans 14 amino acids. The CDR3 DNA reads as TGTGCCAGCAGCGCTAGCGGGAGGGGAGAGACCCAGTACTTC. It specifies CASSASGRGETQYF.

This clonotype was found many times. The CDR3 DNA follows: TGCAGCGTTGGGGCAGGAGACGCCCAGTACTTC. Its protein is CSVGAGDAQYF. The chain couples TRBV29-1 to TRBJ2-5; no firm D call. This CDR3 is built from 11 residues. V lost 4 bases and J 9 bases, leaving 12 bases between the germline ends. Germline assignment: CDR1 SQVTM and CDR2 ANQGSEA.

Ten or more counts support this clonotype. The V and J genes are TRBV2 and TRBJ2-5, with TRBD2 matching 9 bases. The V and J ends lost 6 bases and 5 bases, in that order; junction bases with no gene match: 10. CDR1 is SNHLY, CDR2 FYNNEI, per germline. The CDR3 consists of 15 residues. CDR3 sequence: CASRQELAGVETQYF. In nucleotides, the CDR3 is TGTGCCAGCAGACAGGAATTAGCGGGAGTGGAGACCCAGTACTTC.

V usage is TRBV7-9 and J usage is TRBJ2-7; 7 nucleotides match TRBD1. This CDR3 region has 16 residues. Germline loops: CDR1 SEHNR, CDR2 FQNEAQ (reference sequence). Unmatched junction bases numbered 9, after V lost 1 base and J lost 3 bases. This CDR3 reads CASSLEGLQGHYEQYF. In nucleotides, the CDR3 is TGTGCCAGCAGCTTAGAAGGTCTACAGGGGCACTACGAGCAGTACTTC.

This clonotype was detected only a few times. The chain recombines TRBV20-1 with TRBJ1-6; 9 bases line up with TRBD1. The junction had 5 bases not matched to a gene; V was cut back by 3 bases and J by 5 bases. Germline V lookup: CDR1 DFQATT, CDR2 SNEGSKA (reference sequence). The CDR3 extends over 15 amino acids. CDR3 amino acids: CSASQGTGNNSPLHF. CDR3 nucleotides: TGCAGTGCTAGCCAGGGGACAGGGAATAATTCACCCCTCCACTTT.

This clonotype was found many times. V and J are TRBV20-1 and TRBJ2-7, with 8 bases lining up with TRBD2. The CDR3 length is 15 residues. V lost 0 bases to trimming and J lost 4 bases; unmatched junction nucleotides: 8. The germline V gene encodes CDR1 DFQATT and CDR2 SNEGSKA (reference sequence). In nucleotides, the CDR3 is TGCAGTGCTAGAGATTACAGCGGGAGTGTATACGAGCAGTACTTC. Amino acid sequence: CSARDYSGSVYEQYF.